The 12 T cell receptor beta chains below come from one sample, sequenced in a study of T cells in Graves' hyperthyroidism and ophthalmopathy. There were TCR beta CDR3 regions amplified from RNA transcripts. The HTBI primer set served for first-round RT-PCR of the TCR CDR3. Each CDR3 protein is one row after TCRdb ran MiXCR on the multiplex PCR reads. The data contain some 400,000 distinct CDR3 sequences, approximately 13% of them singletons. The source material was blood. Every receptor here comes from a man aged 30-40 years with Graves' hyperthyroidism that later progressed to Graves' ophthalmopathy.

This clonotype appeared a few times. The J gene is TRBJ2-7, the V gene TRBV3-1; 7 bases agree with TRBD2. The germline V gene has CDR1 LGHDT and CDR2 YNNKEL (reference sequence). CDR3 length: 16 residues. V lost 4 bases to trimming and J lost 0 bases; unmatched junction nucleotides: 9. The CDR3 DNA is TGTGCCAGCAGCCCCCGACCCGGACTAGGCTCCTACGAGCAGTACTTC. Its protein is CASSPRPGLGSYEQYF.

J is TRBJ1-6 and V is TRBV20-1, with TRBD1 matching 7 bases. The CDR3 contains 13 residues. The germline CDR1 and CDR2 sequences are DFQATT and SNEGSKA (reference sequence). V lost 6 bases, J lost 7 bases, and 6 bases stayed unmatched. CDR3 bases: TGCAGTGCGAGGGGACAGTTAAATTCACCCCTCCACTTT. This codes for CSARGQLNSPLHF.

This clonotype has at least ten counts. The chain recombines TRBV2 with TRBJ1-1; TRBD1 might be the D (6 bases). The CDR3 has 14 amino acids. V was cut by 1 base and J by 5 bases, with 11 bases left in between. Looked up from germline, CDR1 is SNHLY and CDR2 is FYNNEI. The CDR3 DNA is TGTGCCAGCAGTGAAGTGGAGGGGGATACTGAAGCTTTCTTT. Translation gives CASSEVEGDTEAFF.

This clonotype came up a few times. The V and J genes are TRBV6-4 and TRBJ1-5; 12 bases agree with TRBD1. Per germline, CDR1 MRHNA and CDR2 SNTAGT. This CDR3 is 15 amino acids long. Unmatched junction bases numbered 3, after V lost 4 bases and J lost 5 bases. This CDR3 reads CASSAGTGGDQPQHF. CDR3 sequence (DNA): TGTGCCAGCAGTGCCGGGACAGGGGGCGATCAGCCCCAGCATTTT.

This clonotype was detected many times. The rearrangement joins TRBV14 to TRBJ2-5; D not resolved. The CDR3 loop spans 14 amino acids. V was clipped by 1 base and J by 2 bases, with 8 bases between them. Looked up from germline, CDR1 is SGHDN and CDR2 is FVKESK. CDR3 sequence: CASSQVQLQETQYF. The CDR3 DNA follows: TGTGCCAGCAGCCAAGTGCAGTTACAAGAGACCCAGTACTTC.

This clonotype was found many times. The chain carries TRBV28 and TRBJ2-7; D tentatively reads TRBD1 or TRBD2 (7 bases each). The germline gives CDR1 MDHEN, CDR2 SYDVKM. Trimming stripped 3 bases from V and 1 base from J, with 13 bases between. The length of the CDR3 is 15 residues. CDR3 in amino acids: CASSLGGTVSYEQYF. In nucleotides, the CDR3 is TGTGCCAGCAGTTTGGGGGGGACAGTATCCTACGAGCAGTACTTC.

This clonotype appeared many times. The CDR3 DNA is TGTGCCAGCACCGAGGAACCATACTATGGCTACACCTTC. It encodes CASTEEPYYGYTF. The V call is TRBV12-3 or TRBV12-4, the J call TRBJ1-2; no definite D call. Trimming stripped 7 bases from V and 3 bases from J, with 12 bases between. CDR3 length: 13 amino acids.

Here the CDR3 DNA reads TGTGCCAGCAGTGACCCCACCGATATAATGAACACTGAAGCTTTCTTT. Residues: CASSDPTDIMNTEAFF. This chain uses TRBV25-1 with TRBJ1-1; no definite D call. The CDR3 runs 16 residues. Trimming pared 3 bases from V and 0 bases from J, leaving 14 bases between. Germline assignment: CDR1 MGHDK and CDR2 SYGVNS.

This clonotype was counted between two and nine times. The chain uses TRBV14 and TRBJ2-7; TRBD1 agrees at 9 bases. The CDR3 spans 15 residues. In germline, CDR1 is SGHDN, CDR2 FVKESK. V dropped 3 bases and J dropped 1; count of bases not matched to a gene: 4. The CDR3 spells CASSQLDRGSYEQYF. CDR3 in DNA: TGTGCCAGCAGCCAGCTGGACAGGGGTTCCTACGAGCAGTACTTC.

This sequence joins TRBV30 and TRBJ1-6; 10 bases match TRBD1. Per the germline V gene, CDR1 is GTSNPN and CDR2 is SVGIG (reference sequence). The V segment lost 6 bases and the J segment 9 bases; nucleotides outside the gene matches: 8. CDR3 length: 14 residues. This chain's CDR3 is CACNPGQGFSPLHF. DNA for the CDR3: TGTGCCTGCAACCCGGGACAGGGGTTTTCACCCCTCCACTTT.

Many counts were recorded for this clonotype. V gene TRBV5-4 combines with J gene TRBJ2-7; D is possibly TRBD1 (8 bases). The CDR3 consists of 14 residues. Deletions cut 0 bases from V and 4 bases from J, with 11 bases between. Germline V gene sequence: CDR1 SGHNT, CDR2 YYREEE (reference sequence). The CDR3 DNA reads TGTGCCAGCAGCTTGGAACAGGGGGGGTACGAGCAGTACTTC. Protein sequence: CASSLEQGGYEQYF.

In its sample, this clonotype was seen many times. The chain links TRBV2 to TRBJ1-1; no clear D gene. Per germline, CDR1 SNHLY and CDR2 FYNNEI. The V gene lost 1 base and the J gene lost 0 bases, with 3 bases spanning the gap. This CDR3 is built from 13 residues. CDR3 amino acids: CASSEELNTEAFF. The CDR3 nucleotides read TGTGCCAGCAGTGAAGAGTTGAACACTGAAGCTTTCTTT.